This T cell receptor beta chain was sequenced for a study of Graves' ophthalmopathy and Graves' hyperthyroidism. This clonotype was counted ten times or more. Its antigen is as yet unknown. As the template, RNA transcripts were used to amplify TCR beta CDR3 regions. RT-PCR with HTBI primers came first, then second-round multiplex PCR. TCRdb re-called the multiplex PCR reads through MiXCR, storing one row per CDR3 protein. The sample holds 200,000 to 250,000 distinct CDR3 sequences, 20% to 25% seen once. Whole-study results and caveats: The model's prediction of ophthalmopathy progression had 70.59% sensitivity and approximately 76% specificity. Ophthalmopathy cases were distinguished from stable hyperthyroidism by a 13-signature model, reaching around 88% sensitivity and approximately 83% specificity.

The CDR3 covers 16 residues. Trimming took 1 base from V and 2 from J; bases not matched to a gene: 9. Per germline, CDR1 SGHTS and CDR2 YDEGEE. Orbital computed tomography and thyroid ultrasound, along with TRAb, serum thyroxine and clinical symptoms, underpinned diagnosis. The TCR originated in a woman in her forties or fifties with Graves' ophthalmopathy. The chain joins TRBV5-8 to TRBJ2-7, with 7 bases that match TRBD1. Sample: peripheral blood. The DNA for the CDR3 is TGTGCCAGCAGCTTGCCCTTGGGACAGAGACCCTACGAGCAGTACTTC. It translates to CASSLPLGQRPYEQYF. The complete variable domain, with remaining parts taken from reference TRBV5-8 and TRBJ2-7, reads EAGVTQSPTHLIKTRGQQATLRCSPISGHTSVYWYQQALGLGLQFLLWYDEGEERNRGNFPPRFSGRQFPNYSSELNVNALELEDSALYLCASSLPLGQRPYEQYFGPGTRLTVT.